The 9 T cell receptor beta chains below all came from one sample that was sequenced in a study of cytomegalovirus exposure and HLA in healthy donors. PCR primers comprised 60 Vbeta and 13 Jbeta primers. The data were produced by immunoSEQ multiplex PCR, yet TCRdb's version contains in-frame clones alone and is incomplete. This sample yields fewer than 75,000 clones, of which roughly 71% are seen a single time; 9.5% to 15% belongs to the top ten. Specimen: PBMCs. The source is a man between 65 and 79 years old in good health and CMV-seronegative.

The sample holds a few counts of this clone. The chain uses TRBV6-6 and TRBJ1-1, with 7 nucleotides matching TRBD1. This CDR3 is built from 13 residues. Germline values: CDR1 MNHNY, CDR2 SVGAGI (reference sequence). V was clipped by 2 bases and J by 5 bases; unmatched bases: 2. The DNA for the CDR3 is TGTGCCAGCAGTTACAGGGGGCGGACTGAAGCTTTCTTT. Protein product: CASSYRGRTEAFF.

This clone was recorded once. J is TRBJ2-7 and V is TRBV2; no clear D. Trimming left V 3 bases short and J 2 bases short, with 11 bases between. Germline lookup yields CDR1 SNHLY and CDR2 FYNNEI. The CDR3 length is 14 residues. The CDR3 bases are TGTGCCAGCAGTGATGGCAGCGAAACCTACGAGCAGTACTTC. It is translated as CASSDGSETYEQYF.

V and J are TRBV28 and TRBJ2-2; the D gene is possibly TRBD2 (5 bases). CDR1 is MDHEN, CDR2 SYDVKM, per germline. This CDR3 is 13 amino acids long. The germline V and J ends were trimmed by 7 bases and 5 bases, with 11 bases remaining between them. DNA for the CDR3: TGTGCCAGCATCTCGAGGAGGACCGGGGAGCTGTTTTTT. This sequence encodes CASISRRTGELFF. The entire variable domain, with the rest obtained from reference TRBV28 and TRBJ2-2, is as follows: DVKVTQSSRYLVKRTGEKVFLECVQDMDHENMFWYRQDPGLGLRLIYFSYDVKMKEKGDIPEGYSVSREKKERFSLILESASTNQTSMYLCASISRRTGELFFGEGSRLTVL.

The table lists this clone with a count of one. The chain has TRBV9 and TRBJ2-3; D is uncertain. CDR3 length: 16 amino acids. Germline V gene data show CDR1 as SGDLS and CDR2 as YYNGEE. Trimming shortened V by 0 bases and J by 0 bases, and 11 bases separated the two germline ends. The DNA for the CDR3 is TGTGCCAGCAGCGTAGGTTTCGGTGCTAGCACAGATACGCAGTATTTT. Its translation: CASSVGFGASTDTQYF.

This clone was observed a single time. CDR3 in DNA: TGTGCCAGCAGCCAAGGAGCGGCAAACACTGAAGCTTTCTTT. Protein product: CASSQGAANTEAFF. V usage is TRBV14 and J usage is TRBJ1-1, with no clear D. The germline V gene has CDR1 SGHDN and CDR2 FVKESK. V was shortened by 1 base and J by 2 bases, with 8 bases between the two germline ends. The CDR3 is 14 residues long.

The table lists this clone with a count of one. The rearrangement joins TRBV18 to TRBJ2-3; D gene unclear. Germline CDR1 reads KGHSH; CDR2 reads LQKENI. V was pared by 2 bases and J by 1 base, with 10 bases between. There are 15 residues in the CDR3. The CDR3 DNA follows: TGTGCCAGCTCACCAGGTCCTCGGGGCACAGATACGCAGTATTTT. This sequence encodes CASSPGPRGTDTQYF.

This chain links TRBV18 with TRBJ1-5, with D tentatively TRBD1 (5 bases). CDR1 and CDR2 from the germline V gene are KGHSH and LQKENI. The ends were cut back, 2 bases at V and 3 bases at J, with 11 bases in the middle. The CDR3 is 15 amino acids. The CDR3 region is CASSPLGGFNQPQHF. As DNA, the CDR3 is TGTGCCAGCTCACCATTGGGGGGATTCAATCAGCCCCAGCATTTT.

The V gene is TRBV7-2, the J gene TRBJ2-2, with D tentatively TRBD1 (6 bases). Between the trimmed V and J ends, which lost 5 bases and 4 bases, there was a span of 17 bases. The CDR3 covers 16 residues. Germline V gene data show CDR1 as SGHTA and CDR2 as FQGNSA. As DNA, the CDR3 is TGTGCCAGCAGCCCACCGTGGGGGCGCGTCACCGGGGAGCTGTTTTTT. This sequence encodes CASSPPWGRVTGELFF.

This clone was detected a few times. The chain is built from TRBV10-3 and TRBJ1-1; D is uncertain. Germline CDR1 ENHRY, CDR2 SYGVKD. Trimming left V 2 bases short and J 1 base short, with 8 bases between. CDR3 length: 14 residues. The DNA of the CDR3 is TGTGCCATCAGTGAGATAGTAAGGAACACTGAAGCTTTCTTT. It specifies CAISEIVRNTEAFF.